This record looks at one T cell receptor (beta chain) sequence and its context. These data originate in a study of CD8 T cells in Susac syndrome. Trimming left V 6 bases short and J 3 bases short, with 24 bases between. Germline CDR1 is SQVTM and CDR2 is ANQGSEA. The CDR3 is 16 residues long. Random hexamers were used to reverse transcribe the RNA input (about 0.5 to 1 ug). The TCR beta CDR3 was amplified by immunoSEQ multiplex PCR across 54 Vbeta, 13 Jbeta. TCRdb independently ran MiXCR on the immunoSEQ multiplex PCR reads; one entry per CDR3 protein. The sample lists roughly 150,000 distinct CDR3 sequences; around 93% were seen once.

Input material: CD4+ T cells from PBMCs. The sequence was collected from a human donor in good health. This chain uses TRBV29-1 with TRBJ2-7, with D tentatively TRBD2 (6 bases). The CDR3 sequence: CSVYAGTLSGDYEQYF. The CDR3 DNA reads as TGCAGCGTATATGCCGGGACCCTATCGGGAGACTACGAGCAGTACTTC.